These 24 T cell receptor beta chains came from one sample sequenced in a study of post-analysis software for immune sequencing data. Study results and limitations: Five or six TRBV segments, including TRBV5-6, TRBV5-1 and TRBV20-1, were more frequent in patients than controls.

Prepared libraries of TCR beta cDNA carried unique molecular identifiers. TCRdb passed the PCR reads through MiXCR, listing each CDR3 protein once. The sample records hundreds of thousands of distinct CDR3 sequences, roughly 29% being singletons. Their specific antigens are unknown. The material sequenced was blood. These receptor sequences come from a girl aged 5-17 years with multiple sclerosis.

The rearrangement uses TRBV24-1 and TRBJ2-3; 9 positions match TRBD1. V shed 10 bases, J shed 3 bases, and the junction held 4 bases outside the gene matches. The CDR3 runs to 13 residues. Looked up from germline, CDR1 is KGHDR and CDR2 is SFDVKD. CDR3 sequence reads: CATRDRVTDTQYF. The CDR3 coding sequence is TGTGCCACGAGGGACAGGGTGACAGATACGCAGTATTTT.

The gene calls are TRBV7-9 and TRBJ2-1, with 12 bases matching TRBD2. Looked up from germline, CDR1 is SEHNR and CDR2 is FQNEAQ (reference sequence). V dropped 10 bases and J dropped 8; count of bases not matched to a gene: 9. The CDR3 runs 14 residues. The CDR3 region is CATSLAGGLDEQFF. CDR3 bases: TGTGCCACCTCCCTAGCGGGGGGGCTCGATGAGCAGTTCTTC.

CDR3 nucleotide sequence: TGTGCCAGCAGCTCCTGGCACTCCACTGAAGCTTTCTTT. Residues: CASSSWHSTEAFF. This chain uses TRBV7-9 with TRBJ1-1; no reliable D call. CDR1 SEHNR and CDR2 FQNEAQ come from the germline V gene (reference sequence). This CDR3 spans 13 amino acids. V was trimmed by 4 bases and J by 4 bases, leaving 10 bases between them.

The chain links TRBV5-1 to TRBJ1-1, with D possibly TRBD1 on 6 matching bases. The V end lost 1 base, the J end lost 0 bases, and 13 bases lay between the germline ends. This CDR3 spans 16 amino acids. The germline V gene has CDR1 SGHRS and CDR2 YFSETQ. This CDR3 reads CASSLFTGMMNTEAFF. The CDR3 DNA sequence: TGCGCCAGCAGCTTGTTTACAGGGATGATGAACACTGAAGCTTTCTTT.

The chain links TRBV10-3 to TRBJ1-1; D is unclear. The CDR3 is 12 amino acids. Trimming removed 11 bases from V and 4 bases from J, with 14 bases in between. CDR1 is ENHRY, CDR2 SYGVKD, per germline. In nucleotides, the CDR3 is TGTGCCGCAATGTCTGCGAGCACTGAAGCTTTCTTT. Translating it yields CAAMSASTEAFF.

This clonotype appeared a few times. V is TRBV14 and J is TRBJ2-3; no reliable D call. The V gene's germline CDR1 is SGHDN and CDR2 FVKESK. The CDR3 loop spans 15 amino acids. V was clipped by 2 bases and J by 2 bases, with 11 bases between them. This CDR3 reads CASSQPSRATDTQYF. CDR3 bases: TGTGCCAGCAGCCAACCTTCCCGTGCCACAGATACGCAGTATTTT. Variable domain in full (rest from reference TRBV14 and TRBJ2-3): EAGVTQFPSHSVIEKGQTVTLRCDPISGHDNLYWYRRVMGKEIKFLLHFVKESKQDESGMPNNRFLAERTGGTYSTLKVQPAELEDSGVYFCASSQPSRATDTQYFGPGTRLTVL.

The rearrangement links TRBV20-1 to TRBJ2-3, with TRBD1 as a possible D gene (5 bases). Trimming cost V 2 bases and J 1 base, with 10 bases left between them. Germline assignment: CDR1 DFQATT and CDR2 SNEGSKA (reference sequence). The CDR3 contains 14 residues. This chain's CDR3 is CSARRGHGTDTQYF. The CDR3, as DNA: TGCAGTGCTAGACGCGGACATGGCACAGATACGCAGTATTTT.

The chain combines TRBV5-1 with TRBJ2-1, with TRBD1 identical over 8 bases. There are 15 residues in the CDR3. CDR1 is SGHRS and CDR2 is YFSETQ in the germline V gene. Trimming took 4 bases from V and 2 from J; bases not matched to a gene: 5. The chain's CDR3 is CASSEGTGAYNEQFF. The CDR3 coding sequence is TGCGCCAGCAGCGAAGGGACAGGAGCCTACAATGAGCAGTTCTTC.

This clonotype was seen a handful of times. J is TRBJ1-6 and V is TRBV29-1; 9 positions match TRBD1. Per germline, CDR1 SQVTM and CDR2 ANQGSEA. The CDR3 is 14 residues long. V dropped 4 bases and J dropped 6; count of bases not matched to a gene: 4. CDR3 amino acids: CSVASGQGNSPLHF. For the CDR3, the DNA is TGCAGCGTTGCCTCGGGACAGGGTAATTCACCCCTCCACTTT.

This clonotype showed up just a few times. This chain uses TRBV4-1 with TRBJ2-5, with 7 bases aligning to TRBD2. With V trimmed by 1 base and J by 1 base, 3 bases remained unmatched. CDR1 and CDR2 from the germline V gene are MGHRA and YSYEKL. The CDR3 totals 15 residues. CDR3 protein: CASSQGPGGQETQYF. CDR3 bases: TGCGCCAGCAGCCAAGGGCCGGGGGGCCAAGAGACCCAGTACTTC.

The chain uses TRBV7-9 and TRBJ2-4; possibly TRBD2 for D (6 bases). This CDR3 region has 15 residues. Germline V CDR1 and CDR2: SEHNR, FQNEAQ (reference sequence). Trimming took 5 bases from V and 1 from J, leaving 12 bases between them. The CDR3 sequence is CASSLEGRAKNIQYF. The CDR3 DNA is TGTGCCAGCAGCCTGGAAGGGAGGGCCAAAAACATTCAGTACTTC.

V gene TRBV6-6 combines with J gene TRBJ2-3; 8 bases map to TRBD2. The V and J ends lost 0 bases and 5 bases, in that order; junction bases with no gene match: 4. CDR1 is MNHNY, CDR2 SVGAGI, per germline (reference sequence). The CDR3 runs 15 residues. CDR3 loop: CASSYSTGGGDTQYF. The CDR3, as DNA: TGTGCCAGCAGTTACTCAACGGGAGGGGGAGATACGCAGTATTTT.

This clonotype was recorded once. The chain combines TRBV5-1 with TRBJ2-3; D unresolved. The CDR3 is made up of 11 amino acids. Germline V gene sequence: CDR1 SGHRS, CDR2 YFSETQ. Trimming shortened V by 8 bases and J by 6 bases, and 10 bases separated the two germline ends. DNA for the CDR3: TGCGCCAGTAAAATGGGGGATACGCAGTATTTT. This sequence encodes CASKMGDTQYF.

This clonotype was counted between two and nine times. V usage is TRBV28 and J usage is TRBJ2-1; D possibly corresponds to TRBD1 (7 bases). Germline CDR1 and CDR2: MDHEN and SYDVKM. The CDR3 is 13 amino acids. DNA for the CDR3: TGTGCTTGGGCAGGGGGGTCCTACAATGAGCAGTTCTTC. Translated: CAWAGGSYNEQFF.

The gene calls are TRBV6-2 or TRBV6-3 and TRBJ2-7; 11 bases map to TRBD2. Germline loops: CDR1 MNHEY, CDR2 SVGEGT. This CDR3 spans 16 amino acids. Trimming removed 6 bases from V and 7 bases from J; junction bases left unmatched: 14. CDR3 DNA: TGTGCCAGCAGCACGACTAGCGGGGTTCCCTACAATGAGCAGTACTTC. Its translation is CASSTTSGVPYNEQYF.

Written as DNA, the CDR3 is TGCAGCGTTGAAGACGGGACAGCGTTATCCTACGAGCAGTACTTC. Translation: CSVEDGTALSYEQYF. V and J are TRBV29-1 and TRBJ2-4; TRBD1 matches 7 bases. The end of the DNA aligns better with TRBJ2-7, so the J call may be wrong. In germline, CDR1 is SQVTM, CDR2 ANQGSEA. The CDR3 runs 15 residues.

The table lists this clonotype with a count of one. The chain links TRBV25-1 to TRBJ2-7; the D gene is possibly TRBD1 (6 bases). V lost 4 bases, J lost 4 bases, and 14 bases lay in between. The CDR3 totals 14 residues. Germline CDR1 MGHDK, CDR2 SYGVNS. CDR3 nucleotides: TGTGCCAGCAGTGCTGATGGACAGAGGTACGAGCAGTACTTC. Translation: CASSADGQRYEQYF.

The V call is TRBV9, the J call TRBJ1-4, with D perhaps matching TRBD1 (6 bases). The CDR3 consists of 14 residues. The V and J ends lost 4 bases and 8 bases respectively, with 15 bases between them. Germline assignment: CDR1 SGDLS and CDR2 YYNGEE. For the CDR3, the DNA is TGTGCCAGCAGCCCAACCGGGACATACGAAAAACTGTTTTTT. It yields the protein CASSPTGTYEKLFF.

The DNA of the CDR3 is TGTGCCAGCAGCCCTAACACAGGGTCGAGCTCCTACAATGAGCAGTACTTC. Amino acids: CASSPNTGSSSYNEQYF. The genes are TRBV3-1 and TRBJ2-1, with D possibly matching TRBD1 (6 bases). Near its end, the DNA agrees better with TRBJ2-7, so the J call may be wrong. The CDR3 loop spans 17 amino acids. CDR1 and CDR2 from the germline V gene are LGHDT and YNNKEL (reference sequence).

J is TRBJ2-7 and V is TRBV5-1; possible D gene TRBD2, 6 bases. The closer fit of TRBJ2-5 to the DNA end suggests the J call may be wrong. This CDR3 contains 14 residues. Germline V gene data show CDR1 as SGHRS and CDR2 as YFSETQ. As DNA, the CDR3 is TGCGCCAGCACCCAGCATGGCGGGACAGAGACCCAGTACTTC. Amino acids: CASTQHGGTETQYF.

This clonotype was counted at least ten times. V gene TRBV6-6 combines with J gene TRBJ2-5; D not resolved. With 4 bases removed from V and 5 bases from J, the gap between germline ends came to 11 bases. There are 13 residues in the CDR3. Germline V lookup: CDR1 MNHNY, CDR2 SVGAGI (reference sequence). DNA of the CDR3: TGTGCCAGCAGTTTTCGACTGTGGGAGACCCAGTACTTC. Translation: CASSFRLWETQYF.

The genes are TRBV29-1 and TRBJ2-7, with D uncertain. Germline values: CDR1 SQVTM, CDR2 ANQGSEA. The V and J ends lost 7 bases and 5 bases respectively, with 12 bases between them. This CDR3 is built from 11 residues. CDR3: CSARWVNEQYF. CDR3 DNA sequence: TGCAGCGCGAGGTGGGTTAACGAGCAGTACTTC.

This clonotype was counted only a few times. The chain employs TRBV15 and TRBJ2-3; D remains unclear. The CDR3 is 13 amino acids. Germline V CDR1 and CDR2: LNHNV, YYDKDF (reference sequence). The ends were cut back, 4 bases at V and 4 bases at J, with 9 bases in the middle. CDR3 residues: CATSNTYADTQYF. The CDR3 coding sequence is TGTGCCACCAGCAACACCTACGCAGATACGCAGTATTTT.

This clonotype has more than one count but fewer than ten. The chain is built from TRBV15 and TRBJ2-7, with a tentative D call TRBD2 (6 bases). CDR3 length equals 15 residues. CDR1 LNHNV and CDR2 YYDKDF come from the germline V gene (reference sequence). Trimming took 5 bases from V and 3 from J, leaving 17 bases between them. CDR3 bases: TGTGCCACCAGCCTTGGACGGGACGGGGGCTACGAGCAGTACTTC. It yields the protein CATSLGRDGGYEQYF.